The 14 T cell receptor beta chains reported below all come from one sample, sequenced in a study of CD8+ T cells in alopecia areata. Extraction of RNA preceded its reverse transcription into cDNA, which served as the sequencing template. Method: immunoSEQ multiplex PCR; TCRdb's copy keeps in-frame clones and lacks some. Of under 250,000 clones detected, 50% to 60% appear once; the ten largest clones hold around 0.44%. The sample here was CD4+ T cells sorted from blood, taken at week 0. These receptors were collected from a human donor with alopecia areata.

The rearrangement links TRBV7-8 to TRBJ2-4; D is unresolved. CDR1 and CDR2 (germline): SGHVS, FQNEAQ. With 5 bases removed from V and 6 bases from J, the gap between germline ends came to 8 bases. This CDR3 spans 12 amino acids. CDR3 protein: CASSPPGNIQYF. DNA of the CDR3: TGTGCCAGCAGCCCCCCAGGAAACATTCAGTACTTC.

The chain has TRBV30 and TRBJ2-5, with unresolved D. Trimming stripped 1 base from V and 5 bases from J, with 14 bases between. Germline values: CDR1 GTSNPN, CDR2 SVGIG (reference sequence). There are 14 residues in the CDR3. The CDR3 sequence: CAWSEASGRETQYF. CDR3 DNA: TGTGCCTGGAGTGAGGCTAGTGGTAGGGAGACCCAGTACTTC.

The rearrangement joins TRBV30 to TRBJ1-2; 7 nucleotides align to TRBD1. V lost 7 bases to trimming and J lost 4 bases; unmatched junction nucleotides: 9. The V gene's germline CDR1 is GTSNPN and CDR2 SVGIG (reference sequence). The CDR3 runs to 13 residues. The CDR3 loop reads CASSSTGTYGYTF. The CDR3 DNA sequence: TGTGCCTCCTCCTCGACAGGGACCTATGGCTACACCTTC. The full variable domain, its missing parts supplied by reference TRBV30 and TRBJ1-2, is SQTIHQWPATLVQPVGSPLSLECTVEGTSNPNLYWYRQAAGRGLQLLFYSVGIGQISSEVPQNLSASRPQDRQFILSSKKLLLSDSGFYLCASSSTGTYGYTFGSGTRLTVV.

This chain uses TRBV25-1 with TRBJ2-1; D is perhaps TRBD1 (5 bases). The CDR3 is made up of 16 amino acids. V dropped 3 bases and J dropped 1 base, with 13 bases sitting between them. Germline loops: CDR1 MGHDK, CDR2 SYGVNS. This CDR3 is CASSDPRRTSYNEQFF. DNA for the CDR3: TGTGCCAGCAGTGACCCCCGACGGACATCCTACAATGAGCAGTTCTTC. The full variable domain, completed using reference TRBV25-1 and TRBJ2-1, is EADIYQTPRYLVIGTGKKITLECSQTMGHDKMYWYQQDPGMELHLIHYSYGVNSTEKGDLSSESTVSRIRTEHFPLTLESARPSHTSQYLCASSDPRRTSYNEQFFGPGTRLTVL.

V usage is TRBV5-1 and J usage is TRBJ2-7; no definite D call. The CDR3 sequence is 13 residues long. Trimming pared 5 bases from V and 2 bases from J, leaving 11 bases between. Germline CDR1 SGHRS, CDR2 YFSETQ. The CDR3, as DNA: TGCGCCAGCAGAACCGGGTCTCCCTACGAGCAGTACTTC. This codes for CASRTGSPYEQYF.

There are a few counts of this clone. The chain carries TRBV29-1 and TRBJ1-1; D might be TRBD1 (6 bases). Trimming removed 6 bases from V and 4 bases from J, with 18 bases in between. The CDR3 loop spans 14 amino acids. The V gene's germline CDR1 is SQVTM and CDR2 ANQGSEA. The chain's CDR3 is CSVGKTGAGTEAFF. The CDR3 DNA reads as TGCAGCGTAGGAAAGACAGGAGCGGGCACTGAAGCTTTCTTT.

This chain uses TRBV6-5 with TRBJ1-4, with no clear D. The CDR3 loop spans 14 amino acids. Trimming took 5 bases from V and 1 from J, leaving 8 bases between them. The germline V gene has CDR1 MNHEY and CDR2 SVGAGI. The CDR3 protein is CASSRRRTNEKLFF. In nucleotides, the CDR3 is TGTGCCAGCAGTCGACGCAGAACTAATGAAAAACTGTTTTTT.

This rearrangement joins TRBV15 to TRBJ1-1; a weak D match, TRBD1 (5 bases). This CDR3 is built from 13 residues. The V gene lost 8 bases and the J gene lost 2 bases, with 12 bases spanning the gap. The germline V gene has CDR1 LNHNV and CDR2 YYDKDF (reference sequence). The CDR3 spells CATAFDRNTEAFF. The CDR3 DNA sequence: TGTGCCACCGCCTTCGACAGAAACACTGAAGCTTTCTTT.

This clone was seen only a few times. The chain joins TRBV29-1 to TRBJ2-7; D uncertain. The germline V and J ends were trimmed by 4 bases and 3 bases, with 13 bases remaining between them. The CDR3 is made up of 13 amino acids. CDR1 is SQVTM and CDR2 is ANQGSEA in the germline V gene. The CDR3 is CSVVPRFGYEQYF. CDR3 coding DNA: TGCAGCGTTGTCCCCAGGTTTGGCTACGAGCAGTACTTC.

In its sample, this clone was seen a few times. The chain combines TRBV29-1 with TRBJ2-2; no clear D gene. Trimming removed 5 bases from V and 3 bases from J, with 10 bases in between. The CDR3 consists of 13 residues. The germline gives CDR1 SQVTM, CDR2 ANQGSEA. The CDR3 DNA is TGCAGCGTTAAGATCCAGTACACCGGGGAGCTGTTTTTT. Protein product: CSVKIQYTGELFF.

The rearrangement uses TRBV30 and TRBJ2-1; TRBD2 matches 8 bases. The V gene's germline CDR1 is GTSNPN and CDR2 SVGIG (reference sequence). V gave up 8 bases and J gave up 6 bases; unmatched junction bases: 15. The CDR3 contains 15 residues. The CDR3, as DNA: TGTGCCGGGTACCCCGGGACTAGTATCAGCAATGAGCAGTTCTTC. It codes for CAGYPGTSISNEQFF.

This clone was detected only a few times. This chain links TRBV7-2 with TRBJ2-7; 10 bases are a match to TRBD2. Per germline, CDR1 SGHTA and CDR2 FQGNSA. V shed 1 base and J 2 bases; nucleotides not matched to a gene: 8. The CDR3 covers 17 residues. The CDR3 sequence: CASSLVAGGPIPYEQYF. Written as DNA, the CDR3 is TGTGCCAGCAGCTTAGTAGCGGGAGGACCCATTCCCTACGAGCAGTACTTC.

The rearrangement links TRBV9 to TRBJ2-7; TRBD2 agrees at 14 bases. The germline gives CDR1 SGDLS, CDR2 YYNGEE. The CDR3 consists of 13 residues. V was pared by 10 bases and J by 3 bases, with 3 bases of the junction left unmatched. The CDR3 DNA reads TGTGCCTCTGGGACTAGCGGGAGCTACGAGCAGTACTTC. Protein product: CASGTSGSYEQYF.

The genes are TRBV27 and TRBJ2-2, with 9 bases that match TRBD2. Germline CDR1 is MNHEY and CDR2 is SMNVEV (reference sequence). With 7 bases clipped from V and 5 bases from J, the junction kept 8 bases outside the gene matches. The CDR3 sequence is 15 residues long. CDR3 nucleotide sequence: TGTGCCAGCACGGGAGCGGGAGGAAATACCGGGGAGCTGTTTTTT. It encodes CASTGAGGNTGELFF.